The rows below give T cell receptor beta chains drawn from one sample of a study of blood T cell repertoires in COVID-19. Sequencing used immunoSEQ multiplex PCR; TCRdb keeps in-frame clones, though not all of them. The sample records about 440,000 clones, approximately 88% being singletons. Sequenced input: peripheral blood. These receptor sequences come from a woman in her forties or fifties with COVID-19, enrolled during active disease. Each CDR3 is given with its conserved first and last residue. A D gene is named only where the DNA matches it firmly. Clone size is stated in some rows and not others, as once, few, many or a class when expanded.

v_gene	j_gene	d_gene	abundance	CDR3nt	CDR3aa
TRBV30	TRBJ2-7	TRBD1	.	TGTGCCTGGATAAGGGACAGGGGCTACGAGCAGTACTTC	CAWIRDRGYEQYF
TRBV3-1/TRBV3-2	TRBJ2-7	TRBD2	.	TGTGCCAGCAGCCAAGATCAGTCTAGCGGGGGGGCCTTTTACGAGCAGTACTTC	CASSQDQSSGGAFYEQYF
TRBV6-5	TRBJ1-2	.	.	TGTGCCAGCAGCCAGGGTGCCTATGGCTACACCTTC	CASSQGAYGYTF
TRBV5-4	TRBJ2-1	TRBD2	.	TGTGCCAGCAGCGTCTCACTAGCGGACAATGAGCAGTTCTTC	CASSVSLADNEQFF
TRBV5-1	TRBJ2-1	.	.	TGCGCCAGCAGCCCGTTGAGGCTGGACAGCAACAATGAGCAGTTCTTC	CASSPLRLDSNNEQFF
TRBV6-6	TRBJ1-3	.	.	TGTGCCAGCAGTTCTATTGGACTCTCTGGAAACACCATATATTTT	CASSSIGLSGNTIYF
TRBV28	TRBJ2-2	.	.	TGTGCCAGTAGTCTCTGGAACACCGGGGAGCTGTTTTTT	CASSLWNTGELFF
TRBV18	TRBJ1-1	.	.	TGTGCCAGCTCACTCCAGGGGATGAACACTGAAGCTTTCTTT	CASSLQGMNTEAFF
TRBV12-5	TRBJ2-2	TRBD2	.	TGTGCTAGTGGTTTAGGCGGAAAGGGACTAGCGGATAACACCGGGGAGCTGTTTTTT	CASGLGGKGLADNTGELFF
TRBV15	TRBJ2-3	TRBD1	.	TGTGCCACCAGCAGACCCCGACAGGGGCAGGGTACAGATACGCAGTATTTT	CATSRPRQGQGTDTQYF
TRBV3-1/TRBV3-2	TRBJ1-1	.	.	TGTGCCAGCAGCCAAGGCACAGGGCTAGGCACTGAAGCTTTCTTT	CASSQGTGLGTEAFF
TRBV5-4	TRBJ2-3	TRBD1	.	TGTGCCAGCCATATGGACAGGGGGACGGATACGCAGTATTTT	CASHMDRGTDTQYF
TRBV27	TRBJ2-2	.	.	TGTGCCAGCTCAGGGGTCGGGGAGCTGTTTTTT	CASSGVGELFF
TRBV5-1	TRBJ1-5	.	.	TGCGCCAGCAGCTCAGACTTTACAGGGATGATGCGGAATCAGCCCCAGCATTTT	CASSSDFTGMMRNQPQHF
TRBV7-9	TRBJ1-4	.	once	TGTGCCAGCCAACCCGTTGGGGGGGCGGATGAAAAACTGTTTTTT	CASQPVGGADEKLFF
TRBV25-1	TRBJ1-2	.	once	TGTGCCAGCGCAAAGCACTATGGCTACACCTTC	CASAKHYGYTF
TRBV3-1/TRBV3-2	TRBJ2-3	.	.	TGTGCCAGCAGCCAAGATCTCGGAGCGGCTGGCACAGATACGCAGTATTTT	CASSQDLGAAGTDTQYF
TRBV30	TRBJ1-2	.	.	TGTGCCTTCTCTAACTATGGCTACACCTTC	CAFSNYGYTF
TRBV6-5	TRBJ2-7	TRBD1	.	TGTGCCAGCAGTTACGGGACAGGGGAAGACGAGCAGTACTTC	CASSYGTGEDEQYF
TRBV6-1	TRBJ1-5	.	.	TGTGCCAGCAGTGACAGGGTGGGTCAGCCCCAGCATTTT	CASSDRVGQPQHF
TRBV7-9	TRBJ1-6	.	few	TGTGCCAGCAGCTCCGGGAACTATAATTCACCCCTCCACTTT	CASSSGNYNSPLHF
TRBV7-9	TRBJ2-3	.	.	TGTGCCAGCAGCTTAGGACAACGGGGGAGAGGCACAGATACGCAGTATTTT	CASSLGQRGRGTDTQYF
TRBV27	TRBJ1-6	.	.	TGTGCCAGCAGTTTATTCAGGCCGGTGAATTCACCCCTCCACTTT	CASSLFRPVNSPLHF
TRBV3-1/TRBV3-2	TRBJ1-6	TRBD1	.	TGTGCCAGCAGCCCGAGACAGGGGGTCTCACCCCTCCACTTT	CASSPRQGVSPLHF
TRBV18	TRBJ1-5	.	.	TGTGCCAGCTCACCGGGAGTGACTAGCAATCAGCCCCAGCATTTT	CASSPGVTSNQPQHF
TRBV7-6	TRBJ2-3	TRBD2	.	TGTGCCAGCAGCTTAGTAGGGGCCGGGACTAGCGGGGGGAATACGCAGTATTTT	CASSLVGAGTSGGNTQYF
TRBV30	TRBJ2-1	TRBD2	.	TGTGCCTGGAGTGGGGTTAGCGGGGGAGCGTACAATGAGCAGTTCTTC	CAWSGVSGGAYNEQFF
TRBV5-1	TRBJ2-5	TRBD2	.	TGCGCCAGCAGCTTGGGGTCAGCGGGAGAAGAGACCCAGTACTTC	CASSLGSAGEETQYF
TRBV5-6	TRBJ1-2	.	.	TGTGCCAGCACCCGAGGGGGGGACGGCTACACCTTC	CASTRGGDGYTF
TRBV19	TRBJ2-2	TRBD2	.	TGTGCCAGTAGTAGAGGAGCGGGGGGAGACTTCGCGAACACCGGGGAGCTGTTTTTT	CASSRGAGGDFANTGELFF
TRBV7-2	TRBJ2-5	.	.	TGTGCCAGCAGTGGGACATACGCCGTGGAGACCCAGTACTTC	CASSGTYAVETQYF
TRBV11-2	TRBJ2-5	TRBD1	.	TGTGCCAGCAGCGCGCAGGGGGCTTCCCAGGAGACCCAGTACTTC	CASSAQGASQETQYF
TRBV6-6	TRBJ2-5	.	.	TGTGCCAGCAGTTATAGTCCAGGGGAAGAGACCCAGTACTTC	CASSYSPGEETQYF
TRBV4-1	TRBJ2-1	.	.	TGCGCCAGCAGCCAAGGCCGGCTAGTTACCTCCTACAATGAGCAGTTCTTC	CASSQGRLVTSYNEQFF
TRBV6-5	TRBJ1-2	.	.	TGTGCCAGCAGGGAGAAGGTGAGGGAGGGAGGCTACACCTTC	CASREKVREGGYTF
TRBV7-8	TRBJ2-7	.	.	TGTGCCAGCAGCTTTGGACAGCAGAGGTCCTACGAGCAGTACTTC	CASSFGQQRSYEQYF
TRBV19	TRBJ2-2	TRBD2	.	TGTGCCAGTAGTATAGCGAGCGGGGGGGCCGGGGAGCTGTTTTTT	CASSIASGGAGELFF
TRBV6-5	TRBJ1-1	TRBD1	.	TGTGCCAGCGGCGGACAGGGGTCGAACACTGAAGCTTTCTTT	CASGGQGSNTEAFF
TRBV19	TRBJ2-2	.	.	TGTGCCAGTAGTATTGTGGGATCCTTCAGGGGCACCGGGGAGCTGTTTTTT	CASSIVGSFRGTGELFF
TRBV19	TRBJ1-2	.	.	TGTGCCAGTAGTATAACTCGGGGAGCTAACTATGGCTACACCTTC	CASSITRGANYGYTF
TRBV5-4	TRBJ2-1	.	.	TGTGCCAGCAGCGACGCGGGGGCCCCCTACAATGAGCAGTTCTTC	CASSDAGAPYNEQFF
TRBV7-9	TRBJ1-4	TRBD1	.	TGTGCCAGCAGCTTGGGGGGACAGAGGAATGAAAAACTGTTTTTT	CASSLGGQRNEKLFF
TRBV9	TRBJ2-2	TRBD2	.	TGTGCCAGCAGCGCTAGACTAGCGGGGGAGACCGGGGAGCTGTTTTTT	CASSARLAGETGELFF
TRBV2	TRBJ1-1	.	.	TGTGCCAGCAGTGTACAGGGATATACTGAAGCTTTCTTT	CASSVQGYTEAFF
TRBV6-1	TRBJ2-3	TRBD1	.	TGTGCCAGCAGTGAACCGGGACAGGGGGCAGGAGATACGCAGTATTTT	CASSEPGQGAGDTQYF
TRBV25-1	TRBJ1-4	.	.	TGTGCCAGCAGTGAGGCGGTAGCAACTAATGAAAAACTGTTTTTT	CASSEAVATNEKLFF
TRBV5-5	TRBJ2-2	TRBD2	.	TGTGCCAGCAGCTTGGACCGACTAGCGGGGCATCCGGGCACCGGGGAGCTGTTTTTT	CASSLDRLAGHPGTGELFF
TRBV2	TRBJ1-2	.	.	TGTGCCAGCAGTGCCACCGGCGGGATATATGGCTACACCTTC	CASSATGGIYGYTF
TRBV12-3/TRBV12-4	TRBJ2-7	.	.	TGTGCCAGCAGTTTAAAGGAGTACGAGCAGTACTTC	CASSLKEYEQYF
TRBV24-1	TRBJ1-2	TRBD1	.	TGTGCCACCAGTGTGGGACAGGGTCTGTCTGGCTACACCTTC	CATSVGQGLSGYTF
TRBV2	TRBJ1-6	.	.	TGTGCCAGCAGTGAAGGTAGCCCCGTAGTTGATTCACCCCTCCACTTT	CASSEGSPVVDSPLHF
TRBV2	TRBJ1-6	TRBD1	.	TGTGCCAGCAGCCGGACAGGCGGTTCACCCCTCCACTTT	CASSRTGGSPLHF
TRBV14	TRBJ1-2	TRBD1	.	TGTGCCAGCAGCCAAGTGCAGGGGGGTGGCTACACCTTC	CASSQVQGGGYTF
TRBV9	TRBJ2-1	TRBD2	.	TGTGCCAGCAGCGTAGCCGGGACTAGCATAGACAATGAGCAGTTCTTC	CASSVAGTSIDNEQFF
TRBV24-1	TRBJ2-3	TRBD1	.	TGTGCCACCAGTGATCGACCCGGGACAGGGGTCACAGATACGCAGTATTTT	CATSDRPGTGVTDTQYF
TRBV2	TRBJ1-2	TRBD1	.	TGTGCCAGCAAAAGGTGGGACCAGGGGGTTCATGGCTACACCTTC	CASKRWDQGVHGYTF
TRBV9	TRBJ2-1	.	.	TGTGCCAGCAGCGTAGATAGAGAAAGTAGCTCCTACAATGAGCAGTTCTTC	CASSVDRESSSYNEQFF
TRBV5-1	TRBJ2-7	TRBD2	.	TGCGCCAGCAGCTTGAGCCCGGCGGGGGGCTACGAGCAGTACTTC	CASSLSPAGGYEQYF
TRBV4-1	TRBJ2-7	.	.	TGCGCCAGCAGCCAACTCGGACTACTCGGAGAGCAGTACTTC	CASSQLGLLGEQYF